This T cell receptor beta chain is drawn from a study of spatial heterogeneity in lung cancer. The time point: sample taken at primary tumor resection. The authors sequenced whole RNA from tumor, nontumor lung or frozen PBMC without sorting. The sample holds a few counts of this clonotype. What it recognizes is unknown. The V and J ends lost 4 bases and 7 bases, in that order; junction bases with no gene match: 13. Germline CDR1 is SGHAT and CDR2 is FQNNGV. The CDR3 spans 16 residues. TCRdb re-analysed the 5' RACE reads in MiXCR, keeping a single row per CDR3 protein. The repertoire holds about 100,000 distinct CDR3 sequences, 4.4% seen once, with 21% in the top ten. Study outcomes and limitations: Tracking of tumor mutation counts was seen in expanded intratumoral alpha and beta TCR counts.

Here the sequenced sample was lung tumor tissue, taken at surgery. This chain joins TRBV11-2 and TRBJ2-5, with TRBD1 matching over 9 bases. The TCR comes from a male donor with early-stage non-small cell lung cancer. The CDR3 protein is CASSSLSGQGGGTQYF. CDR3 in DNA: TGTGCCAGCAGCTCCCTTTCGGGACAGGGAGGAGGGACCCAGTACTTC.